The present entry profiles one TCR beta chain with its context. Its antigen is undetermined. Measured with immunoSEQ multiplex PCR; TCRdb has only the in-frame clones, and not every one. The sample holds about 11,000 clones, 70% to 90% seen once. The entry originates in a study of blood T cell dynamics during melanoma immunotherapy. Overall study context: Standard first-line treatment here was pembrolizumab or nivolumab plus ipilimumab in metastatic melanoma. Broader study findings: Disease-control patients' PBMC repertoires became either more clonal or more diverse at W3. It remained unknown if the driving T cell clones were melanoma-specific.

Time point of the sample: week 3, after first cycle of checkpoint inhibitor. Samples come from before therapy and from week 3 after the first blockade cycle. Specimen: blood, collected from a patient treated with checkpoint blockade. The clonotype was recovered from a human donor with melanoma.

CDR3 residues: CASSILGTRNYGYTF. The CDR3, as DNA: TGTGCCAGTAGTATTCTGGGAACTAGAAACTATGGCTACACCTTC. V usage is TRBV19 and J usage is TRBJ1-2; D remains unclear. The CDR3 is 15 residues long. Germline V lookup: CDR1 LNHDA, CDR2 SQIVND (reference sequence). V lost 3 bases, J lost 2 bases, and 13 bases lay in between.